The clone carrying this TCR beta chain was recorded many times. What it binds is unknown. CDR1 is ENHRY, CDR2 SYGVKD, per germline. This CDR3 contains 13 residues. V lost 7 bases and J lost 6; bases outside the gene matches: 6. The data are from a study of regulatory T cells in long-lasting Graves disease. Sequencing libraries for TCR beta were prepared with iRepertoire HTBI primers and Arm-PCR of CDR3 regions. TCRdb processed the multiplex PCR reads anew with MiXCR; each CDR3 protein has one entry. This table has about 240,000 distinct CDR3 sequences, 20% to 25% appearing once. The sample's time point: newly diagnosed GD, antithyroid drugs for less than 3 months. Generation of the TCR library employed RNA extracted from PBMCs. Study-level findings and limits: Persistent cases favored TRBV28, TRBJ1-2 and TRBJ2-5.

Sample: peripheral blood mononuclear cells (PBMCs), taken at new diagnosis, from a patient treated with antithyroid drugs. The source is a female donor with Graves disease. The J gene is TRBJ2-1, the V gene TRBV10-3; 7 bases are shared with TRBD2. CDR3 DNA: TGTGCCATCAACGGGGAGGGTCTCAATGAGCAGTTCTTC. Translated: CAINGEGLNEQFF.